These 22 T cell receptor beta chains were sequenced from one sample in a study of CD8 T cells in ankylosing spondylitis. TCRdb processed the 5' RACE reads anew with MiXCR; each CDR3 protein has one entry. Of approximately 350,000 distinct CDR3 sequences in the sample, 20% to 25% are singletons; the top ten hold about an eighth. Sequencing used blood, either unsorted or a sorted T cell fraction (not recorded which). The receptors were sampled from a male donor with ankylosing spondylitis or in good health (not recorded which).

The chain couples TRBV12-3 or TRBV12-4 to TRBJ2-4; D gene unclear. This CDR3 has 14 residues. Trimming pared 5 bases from V and 8 bases from J, leaving 16 bases between. The CDR3 sequence is CASSPETPLDIQYF. CDR3 sequence (DNA): TGTGCCAGCAGTCCCGAGACACCTTTGGACATTCAGTACTTC.

CDR3 nucleotides: TGTGCCAGCCAAGAGCGGGGGTCAAGCACAGATACGCAGTATTTT. Its protein is CASQERGSSTDTQYF. This sequence joins TRBV2 and TRBJ2-3; 8 bases agree with TRBD2. V lost 8 bases, J lost 0 bases, and 7 bases stayed unmatched. The germline V gene encodes CDR1 SNHLY and CDR2 FYNNEI. This CDR3 has 15 residues.

This clonotype was counted only a few times. The chain uses TRBV10-1 and TRBJ2-7; D uncertain. V lost 3 bases to trimming and J lost 0 bases, with 12 bases between them. The CDR3 is made up of 15 amino acids. The V gene's germline CDR1 is WNHNN and CDR2 SYGVQD (reference sequence). DNA of the CDR3: TGCGCCAGCAGTGAACGGCTATCCAGCTCCTACGAGCAGTACTTC. It specifies CASSERLSSSYEQYF.

This clonotype has more than one count but fewer than ten. V usage is TRBV12-3 or TRBV12-4 and J usage is TRBJ1-2; possibly TRBD1 for D (6 bases). V was clipped by 5 bases and J by 4 bases, with 17 bases between them. This CDR3 contains 15 residues. CDR3 DNA: TGTGCCAGCAGTCCAGGGGATTCCCGGTTCTATGGCTACACCTTC. Translating it yields CASSPGDSRFYGYTF.

This clonotype was seen only a few times. V is TRBV7-9 and J is TRBJ2-1; D perhaps matches TRBD2 (6 bases). The germline CDR1 and CDR2 sequences are SEHNR and FQNEAQ (reference sequence). V gave up 0 bases and J gave up 8 bases, with 11 bases separating them. The CDR3 runs 14 residues. CDR3 region: CASSLATSRDEQFF. Written as DNA, the CDR3 is TGTGCCAGCAGCTTAGCGACTAGTAGGGATGAGCAGTTCTTC.

V and J are TRBV27 and TRBJ2-7; 9 bases line up with TRBD1. CDR1 and CDR2 from the germline V gene are MNHEY and SMNVEV (reference sequence). This CDR3 has 14 residues. The trim removed 3 bases at V and 5 bases at J, leaving 5 bases unmatched. The CDR3 is CASSLGQGLNEQYF. CDR3 bases: TGTGCCAGCAGTTTGGGACAGGGTTTGAACGAGCAGTACTTC.

This clonotype was counted a few times. The chain carries TRBV14 and TRBJ2-3; maybe TRBD2 (5 bases). The CDR3 loop spans 13 amino acids. The germline V and J ends were trimmed by 3 bases and 5 bases, with 9 bases remaining between them. CDR1 is SGHDN, CDR2 FVKESK, per germline. The CDR3 coding sequence is TGTGCCAGCAGCCACCTAGAGGGAGATACGCAGTATTTT. Translation gives CASSHLEGDTQYF.

This clonotype was recorded many times. This rearrangement joins TRBV7-9 to TRBJ2-2; 9 bases are a match to TRBD1. CDR3 length equals 15 residues. The germline V gene has CDR1 SEHNR and CDR2 FQNEAQ (reference sequence). The V and J ends lost 3 bases and 3 bases, in that order; junction bases with no gene match: 2. CDR3 nucleotide sequence: TGTGCCAGCAGCTTTCGGGACAGGGACACCGGGGAGCTGTTTTTT. It translates to CASSFRDRDTGELFF.

The V gene is TRBV10-3, the J gene TRBJ2-3; a weak D match, TRBD2 (6 bases). V was trimmed by 3 bases and J by 0 bases, leaving 13 bases between them. The V gene's germline CDR1 is ENHRY and CDR2 SYGVKD. This CDR3 comprises 16 residues. CDR3 DNA sequence: TGTGCCATCAGTGAATTAGGACTAACTAGCACAGATACGCAGTATTTT. Encoded protein: CAISELGLTSTDTQYF.

At least ten counts were recorded for this clonotype. The chain couples TRBV6-2 or TRBV6-3 to TRBJ2-1; 10 bases line up with TRBD2. This CDR3 spans 13 amino acids. The germline V gene has CDR1 MNHEY and CDR2 SVGEGT. V was pared by 8 bases and J by 5 bases, with 3 bases of the junction left unmatched. CDR3 sequence reads: CASRTSGDNEQFF. CDR3 nucleotide sequence: TGTGCCAGCCGGACTAGCGGCGACAATGAGCAGTTCTTC.

This chain uses TRBV24-1 with TRBJ2-7, with TRBD1 matching 7 bases. Germline CDR1 reads KGHDR; CDR2 reads SFDVKD. V lost 4 bases, J lost 4 bases, and 6 bases stayed unmatched. This CDR3 spans 14 amino acids. The CDR3 loop is CATSDRGTEYEQYF. The CDR3, as DNA: TGTGCCACCAGTGACCGAGGGACAGAATACGAGCAGTACTTC.

CDR3 in amino acids: CSARIRASLEQYF. The CDR3 DNA reads as TGCAGTGCTAGAATAAGGGCTTCCCTCGAGCAGTACTTC. The gene calls are TRBV20-1 and TRBJ2-7; D not certain. The germline V gene encodes CDR1 DFQATT and CDR2 SNEGSKA (reference sequence). Trimming took off 2 bases at V and 6 bases at J, with 14 bases between the two ends. The CDR3 is 13 residues long.

This clonotype was seen many times. The V and J genes are TRBV25-1 and TRBJ1-1; D call uncertain. The CDR3 length is 13 residues. V lost 8 bases and J 4 bases, leaving 14 bases between the germline ends. From germline, CDR1 is MGHDK and CDR2 SYGVNS. CDR3: CASGRTGSTEAFF. The CDR3 region has the DNA TGTGCCAGCGGGAGAACGGGCAGCACTGAAGCTTTCTTT.

The rearrangement joins TRBV7-9 to TRBJ2-1; 7 nucleotides agree with TRBD2. Germline CDR1 is SEHNR and CDR2 is FQNEAQ (reference sequence). V dropped 1 base and J dropped 5; count of bases not matched to a gene: 5. This CDR3 has 15 amino acids. The CDR3: CASSLVGGGHNEQFF. DNA of the CDR3: TGTGCCAGCAGCTTAGTTGGCGGGGGTCACAATGAGCAGTTCTTC. The variable domain in full, with the rest retrieved from reference TRBV7-9 and TRBJ2-1, is DTGVSQNPRHKITKRGQNVTFRCDPISEHNRLYWYRQTLGQGPEFLTYFQNEAQLEKSRLLSDRFSAERPKGSFSTLEIQRTEQGDSAMYLCASSLVGGGHNEQFFGPGTRLTVL.

The rearrangement uses TRBV12-3 or TRBV12-4 and TRBJ2-5, with a tentative D call TRBD1 (6 bases). The V end was cut by 1 base, the J end by 3 bases, with 12 bases between. The CDR3 has 15 residues. CDR3 protein: CASSLELGGKETQYF. Here the CDR3 DNA reads TGTGCCAGCAGTTTAGAGTTAGGGGGAAAAGAGACCCAGTACTTC.

This sequence joins TRBV5-1 and TRBJ1-1; maybe TRBD1 (6 bases). The length of the CDR3 is 15 residues. Per germline, CDR1 SGHRS and CDR2 YFSETQ. V was shortened by 4 bases and J by 1 base, with 14 bases between the two germline ends. CDR3 loop: CASSDHGGGNTEAFF. The CDR3 nucleotides read TGCGCCAGCAGCGACCACGGGGGCGGGAACACTGAAGCTTTCTTT.

The gene calls are TRBV15 and TRBJ2-1, with TRBD2 matching 11 bases. V shed 3 bases and J 7 bases; nucleotides not matched to a gene: 17. The CDR3 runs to 19 residues. Germline V gene data show CDR1 as LNHNV and CDR2 as YYDKDF (reference sequence). The CDR3 spells CATSSVEVRVAGGPNEQFF. CDR3 DNA sequence: TGTGCCACCAGCAGCGTCGAAGTTAGAGTAGCGGGGGGGCCAAATGAGCAGTTCTTC.

The table lists this clonotype with a few counts. A junction boundary mismatches the germline segment, possibly from a read error. V is TRBV7-7 and J is TRBJ2-7, with D possibly being TRBD1 or TRBD2 (6 bases each). The germline CDR1 and CDR2 sequences are SSHAT and FNYEAQ (reference sequence). The CDR3 runs to 14 residues. As DNA, the CDR3 is TGTGCTAGCAGCTTATCGGGGGCATCGGAAGAGCAGTACTTC. Its translation: CASSLSGASEEQYF.

The gene calls are TRBV7-2 and TRBJ2-3; TRBD2 agrees at 10 bases. The CDR3 loop spans 17 amino acids. CDR1 is SGHTA and CDR2 is FQGNSA in the germline V gene. Losses at the gene ends were 1 base for V and 1 base for J; bases not matched to a gene: 5. CDR3 nucleotides: TGTGCCAGCAGCTTAGTGCTAGCGGGGGCCCGCACAGATACGCAGTATTTT. Translating it yields CASSLVLAGARTDTQYF. Full variable domain (outside the CDR3, taken from reference TRBV7-2 and TRBJ2-3): GAGVSQSPSNKVTEKGKDVELRCDPISGHTALYWYRQSLGQGLEFLIYFQGNSAPDKSGLPSDRFSAERTGGSVSTLTIQRTQQEDSAVYLCASSLVLAGARTDTQYFGPGTRLTVL.

The V call is TRBV29-1, the J call TRBJ2-7, with a tentative D call TRBD2 (6 bases). Germline loops: CDR1 SQVTM, CDR2 ANQGSEA. This CDR3 spans 13 amino acids. V lost 5 bases and J lost 3, with 14 bases in between. The CDR3 spells CSVSQGLGYEQYF. CDR3 coding DNA: TGCAGCGTTTCTCAGGGACTCGGCTACGAGCAGTACTTC.

Ten or more counts support this clonotype. The chain has TRBV6-4 and TRBJ2-3; D might be TRBD1 (5 bases). CDR1 and CDR2 (germline): MRHNA, SNTAGT. V lost 5 bases and J lost 3, with 15 bases in between. The CDR3 covers 15 residues. This CDR3 reads CASSLGASGTDTQYF. CDR3 nucleotides: TGTGCCAGCAGTTTGGGCGCGTCAGGGACAGATACGCAGTATTTT.

This chain joins TRBV12-3 or TRBV12-4 and TRBJ2-3; possible D gene TRBD1, 6 bases. With 6 bases removed from V and 3 bases from J, the gap between germline ends came to 16 bases. The CDR3 runs 15 residues. The CDR3 is CASRTTGSVTDTQYF. CDR3 nucleotides: TGTGCCAGCAGGACTACAGGGTCAGTTACAGATACGCAGTATTTT.